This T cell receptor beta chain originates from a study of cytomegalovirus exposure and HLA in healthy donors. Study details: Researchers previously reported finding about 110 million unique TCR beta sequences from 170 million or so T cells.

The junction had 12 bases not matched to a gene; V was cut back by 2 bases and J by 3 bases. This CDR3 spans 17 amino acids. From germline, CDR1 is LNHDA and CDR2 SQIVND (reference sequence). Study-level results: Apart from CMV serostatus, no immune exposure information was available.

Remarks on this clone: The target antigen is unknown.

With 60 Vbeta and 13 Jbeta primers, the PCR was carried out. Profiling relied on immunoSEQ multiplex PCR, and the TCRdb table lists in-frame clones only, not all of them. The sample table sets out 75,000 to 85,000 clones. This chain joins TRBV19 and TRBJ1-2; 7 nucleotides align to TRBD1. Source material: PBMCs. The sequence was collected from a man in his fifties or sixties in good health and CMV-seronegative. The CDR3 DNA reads TGTGCCAGTAGTATACCACAGACAGGGACGGTACACTATGGCTACACCTTC. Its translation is CASSIPQTGTVHYGYTF.